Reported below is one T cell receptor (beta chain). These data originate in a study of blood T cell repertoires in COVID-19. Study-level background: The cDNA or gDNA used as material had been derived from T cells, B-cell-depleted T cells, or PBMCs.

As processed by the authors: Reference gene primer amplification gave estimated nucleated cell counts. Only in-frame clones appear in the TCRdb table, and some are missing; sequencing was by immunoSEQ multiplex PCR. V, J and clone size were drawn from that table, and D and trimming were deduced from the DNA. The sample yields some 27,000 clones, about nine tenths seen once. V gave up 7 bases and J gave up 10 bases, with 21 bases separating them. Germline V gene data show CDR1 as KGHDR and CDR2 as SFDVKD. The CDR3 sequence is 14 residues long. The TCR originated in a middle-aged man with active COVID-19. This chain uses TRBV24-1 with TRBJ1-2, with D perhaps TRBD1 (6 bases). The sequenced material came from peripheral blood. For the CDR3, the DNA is TGTGCCACCAGGGGGGACATGGGTACGGGCGACTACACCTTC. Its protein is CATRGDMGTGDYTF.